The sequence of this T cell receptor (beta chain) was determined in a study of response to subunit inactivated influenza vaccine. Whole-study findings and limits: T cells newly recruited by each seasonal influenza vaccination are few, the authors suggested.

Note on this clonotype: No antigen is known for it.

The V and J ends lost 1 base and 6 bases respectively, with 13 bases between them. CDR3 length: 15 residues. A single record per CDR3 protein comes from TCRdb applying MiXCR to the RT-PCR reads. This sample has around 760,000 distinct CDR3 sequences, with approximately 13% found just once. The source of this sequence is a man aged 50-60 years who received an inactivated influenza vaccine. This sample comprised PBMCs from blood, obtained approximately 15 days before vaccination. The genes are TRBV12-3 or TRBV12-4 and TRBJ2-1, with D unclear. The CDR3 DNA follows: TGTGCCAGCAGTTTAGACCCCCAGCTCGCCAATGAGCAGTTCTTC. This encodes CASSLDPQLANEQFF.